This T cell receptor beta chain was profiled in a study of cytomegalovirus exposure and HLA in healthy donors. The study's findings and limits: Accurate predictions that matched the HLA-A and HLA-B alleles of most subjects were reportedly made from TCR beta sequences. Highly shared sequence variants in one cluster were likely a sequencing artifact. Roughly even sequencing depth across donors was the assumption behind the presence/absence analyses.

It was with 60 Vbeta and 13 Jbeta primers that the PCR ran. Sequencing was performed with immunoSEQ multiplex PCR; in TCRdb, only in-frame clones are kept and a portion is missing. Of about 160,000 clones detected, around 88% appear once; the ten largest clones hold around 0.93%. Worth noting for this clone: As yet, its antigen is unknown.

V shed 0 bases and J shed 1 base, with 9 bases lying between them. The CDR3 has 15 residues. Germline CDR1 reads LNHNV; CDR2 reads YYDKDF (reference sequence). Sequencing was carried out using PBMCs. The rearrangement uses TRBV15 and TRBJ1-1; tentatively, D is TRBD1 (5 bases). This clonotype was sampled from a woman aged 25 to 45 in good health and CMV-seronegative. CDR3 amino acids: CATSREGRGNTEAFF. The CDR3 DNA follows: TGTGCCACCAGCAGAGAGGGGCGGGGGAACACTGAAGCTTTCTTT.